This T cell receptor (beta chain) was profiled in a study of identical twins. Study outcomes and limitations: Less excess twin sharing appeared in beta out-of-frame sequences.

From the 5' RACE reads, TCRdb called clonotypes with MiXCR, one entry per CDR3 protein. The sample records hundreds of thousands of distinct CDR3 sequences, approximately 18% being singletons. As to this clonotype: Its antigen is currently unknown.

The CDR3 consists of 15 residues. Germline-derived CDR1 and CDR2 are SGHTA and FQGNSA. V dropped 3 bases and J dropped 0 bases, with 12 bases sitting between them. This same sample was also part of a study on T cells expressing NK-cell markers. From that study: It was from sorted CD3+CD56+NKG2C+, CD3+CD56+NKG2C- and CD3+CD56-NKG2C+ T cells that TCR beta repertoires came.

V and J are TRBV7-2 and TRBJ2-7; tentatively, D is TRBD2 (5 bases). The origin of this receptor is a woman between 18 and 29 years old in good health. What was sequenced was PBMCs. CDR3 sequence reads: CASSFMGASSYEQYF. CDR3 sequence (DNA): TGTGCCAGCAGCTTTATGGGAGCCAGCTCCTACGAGCAGTACTTC.